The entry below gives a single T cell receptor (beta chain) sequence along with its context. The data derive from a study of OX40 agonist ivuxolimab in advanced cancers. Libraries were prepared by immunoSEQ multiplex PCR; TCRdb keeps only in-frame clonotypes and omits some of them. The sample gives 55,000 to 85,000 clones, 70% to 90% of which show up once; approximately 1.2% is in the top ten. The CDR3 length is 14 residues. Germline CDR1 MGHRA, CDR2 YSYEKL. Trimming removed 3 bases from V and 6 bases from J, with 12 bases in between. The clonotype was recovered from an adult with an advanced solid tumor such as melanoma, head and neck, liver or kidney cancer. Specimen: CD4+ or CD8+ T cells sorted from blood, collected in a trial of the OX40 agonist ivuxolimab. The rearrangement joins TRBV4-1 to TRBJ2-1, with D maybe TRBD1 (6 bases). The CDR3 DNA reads TGCGCCAGCAGCCAGCAACAGGGAGTCAATGAGCAGTTCTTC. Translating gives CASSQQQGVNEQFF.